This T cell receptor (beta chain) was profiled in a study of blood T cell repertoires in COVID-19. Study summary: The United States, Italy and Spain supplied acute and convalescent COVID-19 samples. Sources were T cells, B-cell-depleted T cells, or PBMCs; the material itself was cDNA or gDNA.

As processed by the authors: Quantification of nucleated cells was approximated via reference gene primer amplification. Libraries were prepared by immunoSEQ multiplex PCR; TCRdb keeps only in-frame clonotypes and omits some of them. That table is the source of V, J and clone size, and D and trimming were worked out from the DNA. The table lists about 78,000 clones, around 77% of them singletons. The origin of this receptor is a human donor in a cohort sampled during active COVID-19. Sequencing was performed on peripheral blood.

Here the CDR3 reads CASSLVRVKNTGELFF. The CDR3 DNA reads TGTGCCAGCAGCTTAGTCAGGGTTAAGAACACCGGGGAGCTGTTTTTT. The V call is TRBV7-9, the J call TRBJ2-2, with D perhaps TRBD1 (5 bases). The CDR3 spans 16 residues. Trimming took off 1 base at V and 1 base at J, with 10 bases between the two ends. Germline V gives CDR1 SEHNR, CDR2 FQNEAQ (reference sequence).